Here is one T cell receptor (beta chain) with its context. Its matching antigen is unknown. The CDR3 runs 16 residues. Germline CDR1 is SGHRS and CDR2 is YFSETQ. The V gene end was trimmed by 3 bases and the J gene end by 6 bases; junction bases not matched to a gene: 8. This record comes from a study of a mutant IDH1 vaccine in newly diagnosed glioma. Background on the study: Treated individuals were about 60% male and around 40% female, averaging 40.4 years of age.

Data came from immunoSEQ multiplex PCR; TCRdb stores just in-frame clones and leaves some out. This sample has around 60,000 clones, with about four fifths found just once. Time point given: week 35, safety follow-up. With topical imiquimod, each dose of the vaccine consisted of 300 ug of mutant IDH1 20-mer peptide. The clonotype was recovered from a man aged 40-49 years with glioma. This material consisted of PBMCs, taken from a glioma patient whose treatment included an IDH1 peptide vaccine. The chain employs TRBV5-1 and TRBJ1-6, with 8 bases identical to TRBD1. In DNA, the CDR3 is TGCGCCAGCAGCTCAGGACAGGGAGACCCTAATTCACCCCTCCACTTT. Its translation: CASSSGQGDPNSPLHF.